What follows is one T cell receptor beta chain and its context. Clones were sequenced by immunoSEQ multiplex PCR, and TCRdb holds only the in-frame ones, with some missing. The table records fewer than 40,000 clones, just over 90% of them present only once. Time point noted: pretreatment peripheral blood. Between the trimmed V and J ends, which lost 0 bases and 3 bases, there was a span of 6 bases. The CDR3 covers 13 residues. The germline gives CDR1 MGHRA, CDR2 YSYEKL. This sample was included in a study of PD-L1 blockade in urothelial cancer. For the study at large: After treatment start, blood was analyzed at 3 weeks (second dose) and at 6 weeks.

This TCR was sampled from an older woman with urothelial cancer. Specimen: PBMCs, collected around atezolizumab (anti-PD-L1) treatment. This chain connects TRBV4-1 to TRBJ2-7, with D hard to call. The CDR3 DNA reads TGCGCCAGCAGCCAAGACCCCCTCTACGAGCAGTACTTC. Its protein is CASSQDPLYEQYF.